The rows below give T cell receptor beta chains drawn from one sample of a study of blood T cell repertoires in COVID-19. The table came from immunoSEQ multiplex PCR; TCRdb's copy has only in-frame clones and leaves some out. The data contain 250,000 or so clones, about 83% of them singletons. The sample taken for sequencing was PBMCs or T cells enriched from blood (not recorded which). These TCRs come from a woman in her forties or fifties who had recovered from COVID-19. Each CDR3 is given with its conserved first and last residue. The D gene is left open where the match is weak. Size is stated for part of the rows, as once, few or many counts, or as a class when the clone is expanded.

V gene,clone size,J gene,D gene,CDR3 protein,CDR3 DNA
TRBV19,few,TRBJ2-1,TRBD2,CASSRERGSSYNEQFF,TGTGCCAGTAGTAGGGAGCGGGGGAGCTCCTACAATGAGCAGTTCTTC
TRBV5-4,.,TRBJ2-1,.,CASSLGGGRAYNEQFF,TGTGCCAGCAGCTTGGGCGGGGGCCGGGCATACAATGAGCAGTTCTTC
TRBV24-1,.,TRBJ2-1,.,CATSDFGTPNEQFF,TGTGCCACCAGTGATTTCGGGACACCCAATGAGCAGTTCTTC
TRBV2,.,TRBJ1-2,.,CASAPTGRTYGYTF,TGTGCCAGCGCGCCCACAGGGCGGACCTATGGCTACACCTTC
TRBV6-2/TRBV6-3,.,TRBJ2-7,TRBD2,CASSVTSGGHHSYEQYF,TGTGCCAGCAGTGTCACTAGCGGGGGGCACCACTCCTACGAGCAGTACTTC
TRBV2,.,TRBJ2-5,.,CASNSGLGETQYF,TGTGCCAGCAATTCGGGACTTGGGGAGACCCAGTACTTC
TRBV12-3/TRBV12-4,.,TRBJ2-7,.,CASSLLRSYEQYF,TGTGCCAGCAGTTTATTGCGGTCCTACGAGCAGTACTTC
TRBV19,.,TRBJ1-4,TRBD1,CASLGDRGRSTNEKLFF,TGTGCCAGCCTTGGGGACAGGGGCCGGTCAACTAATGAAAAACTGTTTTTT
TRBV9,.,TRBJ2-5,TRBD2,CASSPRIAGEETQYF,TGTGCCAGCAGCCCACGGATAGCGGGAGAAGAGACCCAGTACTTC
TRBV28,.,TRBJ2-7,.,CASRSNSYEQYF,TGTGCCAGCAGGTCAAACTCCTACGAGCAGTACTTC
TRBV19,.,TRBJ1-1,.,CASSTGTWATEAFF,TGTGCCAGTAGTACGGGGACATGGGCCACTGAAGCTTTCTTT
TRBV4-3,.,TRBJ1-2,.,CASSQDPGAAGYTF,TGCGCCAGCAGCCAAGATCCAGGGGCGGCTGGCTACACCTTC
TRBV4-1,once,TRBJ1-3,TRBD1,CASSRITGAGNTIYF,TGCGCCAGCAGCCGCATAACAGGGGCTGGAAACACCATATATTTT
TRBV6-5,.,TRBJ1-1,TRBD1,CASSYRQGAVTEAFF,TGTGCCAGCAGTTACCGACAGGGGGCTGTCACTGAAGCTTTCTTT
TRBV6-4,.,TRBJ2-1,TRBD1,CANTSGGPKSYNEQFF,TGTGCCAACACCTCAGGGGGCCCCAAATCCTACAATGAGCAGTTCTTC
TRBV11-3,.,TRBJ2-5,TRBD2,CASSRPGTSGAPGTQYF,TGTGCCAGCAGCCGACCCGGGACTAGCGGGGCGCCGGGGACCCAGTACTTC
TRBV27,.,TRBJ2-2,.,CASSQKRDTGELFF,TGTGCCAGCAGTCAGAAGAGGGATACCGGGGAGCTGTTTTTT
TRBV7-8,few,TRBJ1-4,.,CASSFTGDEKLFF,TGTGCCAGCAGCTTCACCGGGGATGAAAAACTGTTTTTT
TRBV11-2,.,TRBJ2-2,TRBD2,CASSWRASGVNTGELFF,TGTGCCAGCAGCTGGAGGGCTAGCGGGGTGAACACCGGGGAGCTGTTTTTT